The clone carrying this TCR beta chain was counted a few times. No antigen is known for it. Distinct nucleotide sequences in the sample also encode this CDR3. Purities over 95% were achieved in all sorted populations. The sample originates from a study of beta chain features in type 1 diabetes. Study-level results: These data did not resolve whether HLA type affects TCRB rearrangement. Type 1 diabetes patients had TCRB CDR3s that were shorter (moderately but significantly so) in all four CD4+ subsets.

Germline CDR1 is MGHDK and CDR2 is SYGVNS. Trimming left V 5 bases short and J 4 bases short, with 2 bases between. The CDR3 has 10 residues. cDNA synthesis used the whole RNA isolate, giving expressed TCRB sequences. Assay: immunoSEQ multiplex PCR; the TCRdb copy retains only in-frame clones and omits some. The data hold approximately 160,000 clones, with roughly 59% observed a single time. The material sequenced was naive CD4+ T cells from blood. The sequence was collected from a man aged 25-45 years with type 1 diabetes. The chain joins TRBV25-1 to TRBJ2-5; D ambiguous. DNA for the CDR3: TGTGCCAGCAGTCGAGAGACCCAGTACTTC. Amino acids: CASSRETQYF. The whole variable domain, filled in from reference TRBV25-1 and TRBJ2-5, reads EADIYQTPRYLVIGTGKKITLECSQTMGHDKMYWYQQDPGMELHLIHYSYGVNSTEKGDLSSESTVSRIRTEHFPLTLESARPSHTSQYLCASSRETQYFGPGTRLLVL.